This T cell receptor (beta chain) was retrieved from a study of blood T cell repertoires in COVID-19. Study context: Specimens from acute and convalescent COVID-19 originated in the United States, Italy and Spain.

Trimming cost V 0 bases and J 7 bases, with 16 bases left between them. The CDR3 runs to 15 residues. Per the germline V gene, CDR1 is MNHEY and CDR2 is SMNVEV (reference sequence). The repertoire was sequenced with immunoSEQ multiplex PCR; TCRdb's copy has only in-frame clones and lacks some. The sample has around 260,000 clones, approximately 90% seen once. Sample: peripheral blood. The chain carries TRBV27 and TRBJ2-7; D uncertain. This receptor was obtained from a woman younger than 45 with COVID-19, enrolled during active disease. The CDR3 DNA is TGTGCCAGCAGTTTATCTCCCTTGACTGAGGAGGAGCAGTACTTC. Its translation: CASSLSPLTEEEQYF.